A single TCR beta chain is shown here with its context. The antigen is undetermined. In germline, CDR1 is SGHTA, CDR2 FQGTGA. The V gene end was trimmed by 5 bases and the J gene end by 5 bases; junction bases not matched to a gene: 7. The CDR3 covers 16 residues. This sample is drawn from a study of a mutant IDH1 vaccine in newly diagnosed glioma. Study details: Patients began vaccination 4-6 weeks after radiotherapy alone, or with temozolomide cycles. The treated group averaged 40.4 years old and was around 60% male, approximately 38% female. Held at week 35, visit V12 was the safety follow-up, and visit V13 followed at week 47. Study results and caveats: Immune responses induced by the vaccine were seen in 93.3% of patients, spanning multiple MHC alleles.

Described time point: week 47, end of study. A single vaccine dose contained 300 ug of mutant IDH1 20-mer peptide, and topical imiquimod was used with it. The data were produced by immunoSEQ multiplex PCR, yet TCRdb's version contains in-frame clones alone and is incomplete. The data show about 94,000 clones, over 85% seen once. Sequenced here: PBMCs, sampled from a glioma patient whose treatment included an IDH1 peptide vaccine. This sequence originates from a woman between 45 and 60 years old with glioma. The chain has TRBV7-3 and TRBJ2-5; 14 bases are shared with TRBD2. The DNA for the CDR3 is TGTGCCAGCAGCGCGACTAGCGGGAGGGCCTGGGAGACCCAGTACTTC. Its translation: CASSATSGRAWETQYF.